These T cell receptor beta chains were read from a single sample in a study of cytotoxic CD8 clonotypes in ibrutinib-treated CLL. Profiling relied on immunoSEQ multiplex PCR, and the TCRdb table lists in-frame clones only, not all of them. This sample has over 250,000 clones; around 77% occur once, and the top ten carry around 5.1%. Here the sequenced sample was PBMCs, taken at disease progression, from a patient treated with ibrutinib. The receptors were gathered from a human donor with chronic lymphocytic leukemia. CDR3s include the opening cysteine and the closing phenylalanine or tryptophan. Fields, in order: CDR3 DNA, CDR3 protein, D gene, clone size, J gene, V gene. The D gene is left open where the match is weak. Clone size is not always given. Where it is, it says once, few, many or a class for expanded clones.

TGCGCCAGCCGAAACCCCAGAGATACGCAGTATTTT,CASRNPRDTQYF,NA,NA,TRBJ2-3,TRBV5-1
TGTGCCACTATACAGGGCTACGAGCAGTACTTC,CATIQGYEQYF,NA,NA,TRBJ2-7,TRBV11-2
TGCGCCAGCAGCTTGGCAGGTAGCTCCTACGAGCAGTACTTC,CASSLAGSSYEQYF,NA,NA,TRBJ2-7,TRBV5-1
TGTGCCAGCAGTGAAGCGCAGGGGACAGGGGGCTACGAGCAGTACTTC,CASSEAQGTGGYEQYF,TRBD1,NA,TRBJ2-7,TRBV6-1
TGTGCCAGCAGCCAATTTCCCGGGACTAGCGGTTCAGGGGAGCAGTTCTTC,CASSQFPGTSGSGEQFF,TRBD2,NA,TRBJ2-1,TRBV14
TGTGCCAGCACCGTTTTAGGACAGGGGCCTAGCAATCAGCCCCAGCATTTT,CASTVLGQGPSNQPQHF,TRBD1,NA,TRBJ1-5,TRBV28
TGTGCCAGCACCCCAAGGGGATCTAACTATGGCTACACCTTC,CASTPRGSNYGYTF,NA,NA,TRBJ1-2,TRBV11-2
TGTGCCAGCAAGGCCAGTCAAAATCAGCCCCAGCATTTT,CASKASQNQPQHF,NA,NA,TRBJ1-5,TRBV2
TGTGCCAGCAGAGCGGACAGGGGGTTTTACGAGCAGTACTTC,CASRADRGFYEQYF,TRBD1,NA,TRBJ2-7,TRBV6-6
TGTGCCAGCAGTCTGTCCTACGAGCAGTACTTC,CASSLSYEQYF,NA,once,TRBJ2-7,TRBV2
TGTGCCAGCAGCTTATTGAGGGAGGACAATGAGCAGTTCTTC,CASSLLREDNEQFF,NA,NA,TRBJ2-1,TRBV13
TGTGCCAGCAGCTTAGACGGGGACCGCTATGGCTACACCTTC,CASSLDGDRYGYTF,NA,NA,TRBJ1-2,TRBV11-3
TGTGCCAGCAGCGCTCGACTAGCTGTTACCTCCTACGAGCAGTACTTC,CASSARLAVTSYEQYF,TRBD2,NA,TRBJ2-7,TRBV9
TGCAGCGTACGGACAGGGACTAATGAAAAACTGTTTTTT,CSVRTGTNEKLFF,TRBD1,few,TRBJ1-4,TRBV29-1
TGCGCCAGCAGCTGGGGGAAAAGCTCCTACGAGCAGTACTTC,CASSWGKSSYEQYF,NA,NA,TRBJ2-7,TRBV4-1
TGTGCCAGCAGCGCAGGGTTTACCCCTCTCTATGGCTACACCTTC,CASSAGFTPLYGYTF,NA,NA,TRBJ1-2,TRBV9
TGCGCCAGCGACCAGGACAGTCCCACTGAAGCTTTCTTT,CASDQDSPTEAFF,NA,NA,TRBJ1-1,TRBV5-1
TGTGCCAGCAGTTCCGGGACAGGGGGCGCATTAGCCGGGGCCAACGTCCTGACTTTC,CASSSGTGGALAGANVLTF,TRBD1,NA,TRBJ2-6,TRBV2
TGTGCCAGCAGCGAGAGCGGGTATTCCTACGAGCAGTACTTC,CASSESGYSYEQYF,NA,NA,TRBJ2-7,TRBV9
TGTGCCAGCAGCTTGGACGGGAGGCACTCCTACGAGCAGTACTTC,CASSLDGRHSYEQYF,TRBD2,NA,TRBJ2-7,TRBV11-2